These 25 T cell receptor beta chains were all obtained from the same sample, sequenced in a study of early T cells in non-severe SARS-CoV-2 infection. TCRdb itself ran the 5' RACE reads through MiXCR, one entry per CDR3 protein. This table holds 30,000 or so distinct CDR3 sequences, 5.6% found once. The sequenced sample consisted of whole blood. Receptors were obtained from an adult who was a healthcare worker with PCR-confirmed SARS-CoV-2 infection or an uninfected control (not recorded which).

This clonotype appeared many times. V is TRBV5-8 and J is TRBJ2-7, with a weak D call TRBD2 (5 bases). Deletions cut 4 bases from V and 5 bases from J, with 10 bases between. Germline loops: CDR1 SGHTS, CDR2 YDEGEE. This CDR3 is 12 amino acids long. CDR3 in amino acids: CASSGGWDEQYF. The CDR3 bases are TGTGCCAGCAGCGGAGGTTGGGACGAGCAGTACTTC.

This clonotype was found a few times. This chain links TRBV5-1 with TRBJ2-1; 7 bases match TRBD1. Trimming at V came to 4 bases and at J to 4 bases, leaving 11 bases not matched to a gene. Per germline, CDR1 SGHRS and CDR2 YFSETQ. CDR3 length: 16 residues. In DNA form, the CDR3 reads TGCGCCAGCAGCAAAGGGGACAGCCGCAATTACAATGAGCAGTTCTTC. Its translation is CASSKGDSRNYNEQFF.

This clonotype has a count of ten or more. The chain is built from TRBV7-6 and TRBJ2-1; the D gene is possibly TRBD2 (5 bases). This CDR3 has 18 residues. Deletions cut 1 base from V and 0 bases from J, with 16 bases between. Looked up from germline, CDR1 is SGHVS and CDR2 is FNYEAQ. The CDR3 sequence: CASSLVAGHQSSYNEQFF. The CDR3 bases are TGTGCCAGCAGCTTAGTTGCGGGCCATCAGAGCTCCTACAATGAGCAGTTCTTC.

A remark on this clonotype: A much larger clone differs by one base, so this may be a read error. The CDR3 region has the DNA TGTGCCAACAGCCAAGGGGACAGGGGCTACCAAGAGACCCAGTACTTC. As protein: CANSQGDRGYQETQYF. The chain couples TRBV4-2 to TRBJ2-5; 10 bases match TRBD1. Germline-derived CDR1 and CDR2 are LGHNA and YNFKEQ. The CDR3 covers 16 residues.

This clonotype appeared many times. V and J are TRBV12-3 or TRBV12-4 and TRBJ2-7, with TRBD2 matching 13 bases. The length of the CDR3 is 16 residues. J gave up 1 base and V 6 bases, and 6 bases lay outside the gene matches. CDR3 residues: CASSPTSGRGSYEQYF. As DNA, the CDR3 is TGTGCCAGCAGCCCCACTAGCGGGAGGGGGTCCTACGAGCAGTACTTC.

This clonotype was detected ten times or more. This chain connects TRBV6-5 to TRBJ2-1; D gene uncertain. Trimming took 6 bases from V and 15 from J, leaving 24 bases between them. There are 14 residues in the CDR3. Germline V gene data show CDR1 as MNHEY and CDR2 as SVGAGI. The CDR3 loop reads CASRRPQYVLCRFF. DNA of the CDR3: TGTGCCAGCAGACGACCTCAGTACGTCCTTTGTAGGTTCTTC.

This clonotype was observed at least ten times. The chain has TRBV29-1 and TRBJ2-3, with 10 bases aligning to TRBD2. Trimming removed 1 base from V and 1 base from J; junction bases left unmatched: 2. Looked up from germline, CDR1 is SQVTM and CDR2 is ANQGSEA. The CDR3 has 15 amino acids. Here the CDR3 reads CSVEGTSGRTDTQYF. The CDR3, as DNA: TGCAGCGTTGAAGGGACTAGCGGCCGCACAGATACGCAGTATTTT.

This clonotype was seen repeatedly, ten times or more. The chain couples TRBV19 to TRBJ2-1; D not certain. With 6 bases removed from V and 7 bases from J, the gap between germline ends came to 10 bases. Germline CDR1 and CDR2: LNHDA and SQIVND (reference sequence). CDR3 size: 12 residues. CDR3 amino acids: CASRLGGNEQFF. In DNA form, the CDR3 reads TGTGCCAGTAGGTTAGGTGGGAATGAGCAGTTCTTC.

This chain joins TRBV12-3 or TRBV12-4 and TRBJ1-4; D unresolved. The CDR3 is made up of 15 amino acids. V was pared by 5 bases and J by 1 base, with 11 bases between. The CDR3 bases are TGTGCCAGCAGTGGCGGCAGTCGAACTAATGAAAAACTGTTTTTT. Its translation: CASSGGSRTNEKLFF.

This clonotype was recorded many times. This chain uses TRBV12-3 or TRBV12-4 with TRBJ2-7; 7 bases match TRBD2. V dropped 1 base and J dropped 2; count of bases not matched to a gene: 5. CDR3 length: 15 residues. Here the CDR3 reads CASSLGLAETYEQYF. The DNA for the CDR3 is TGTGCCAGCAGTTTAGGTCTAGCGGAAACCTACGAGCAGTACTTC.

Here the CDR3 reads CASAEGYTQYF. In DNA form, the CDR3 reads TGTGCCAGCGCGGAGGGGTATACGCAGTATTTT. The rearrangement uses TRBV18 and TRBJ2-3; TRBD2 is a possible D gene (6 bases). The V gene lost 8 bases and the J gene lost 7 bases, with 10 bases spanning the gap. The CDR3 runs to 11 residues. From germline, CDR1 is KGHSH and CDR2 LQKENI.

This clonotype was found a few times. The J gene is TRBJ2-1, the V gene TRBV7-3; 9 positions agree with TRBD2. Trimming cost V 5 bases and J 8 bases; bases outside gene matches: 13. This CDR3 region has 16 residues. From germline, CDR1 is SGHTA and CDR2 FQGTGA. CDR3 bases: TGTGCCAGCAGCCCCACGACGGGGACTAGCATTCATGAGCAGTTCTTC. This codes for CASSPTTGTSIHEQFF.

There are many counts of this clonotype. This rearrangement joins TRBV24-1 to TRBJ2-1, with D uncertain. V gave up 10 bases and J gave up 8 bases, with 5 bases separating them. This CDR3 has 9 amino acids. Germline values: CDR1 KGHDR, CDR2 SFDVKD. The CDR3 DNA reads as TGTGCCACTGATTATGAGCAGTTCTTC. Protein sequence: CATDYEQFF.

This clonotype showed up many times. The CDR3 protein is CASSPAGGGSVGYTF. The CDR3 DNA reads as TGTGCCAGCAGCCCGGCAGGGGGAGGTTCGGTTGGCTACACCTTC. V usage is TRBV5-5 and J usage is TRBJ1-2; TRBD1 matches at 7 bases. V lost 4 bases, J lost 7 bases, and 13 bases stayed unmatched. Germline loops: CDR1 SGHKS, CDR2 YYEKEE (reference sequence). CDR3 size: 15 residues.

This sequence joins TRBV7-9 and TRBJ2-5, with 7 bases matching TRBD1. Per germline, CDR1 SEHNR and CDR2 FQNEAQ (reference sequence). Trimming took 5 bases from V and 2 from J; bases not matched to a gene: 8. The CDR3 contains 15 residues. CDR3 nucleotides: TGTGCCAGCAGCGCAAAACCGGGACAGCAAGAGACCCAGTACTTC. This encodes CASSAKPGQQETQYF.

This clonotype showed up many times. The V and J genes are TRBV5-4 and TRBJ2-1; the match to TRBD1 covers 9 bases. After removal of 3 bases from V and 2 bases from J, the junction contained 6 bases not matched to a gene. The V gene's germline CDR1 is SGHNT and CDR2 YYREEE (reference sequence). This CDR3 is 16 amino acids long. The CDR3 spells CASSSTGGEPYNEQFF. CDR3 in DNA: TGTGCCAGCAGCTCGACAGGGGGAGAACCCTACAATGAGCAGTTCTTC.

Of note for this clonotype: Mismatch with germline at one junction end may stem from a read error. The CDR3, as DNA: TGCGGTGCCCTGAACGACAGGGCGGCAGAGACCCAGTACTTC. Translation: CGALNDRAAETQYF. The chain recombines TRBV20-1 with TRBJ2-5; the match to TRBD1 covers 7 bases. The CDR3 is 14 amino acids. The V gene's germline CDR1 is DFQATT and CDR2 SNEGSKA (reference sequence).

Ten or more counts support this clonotype. The gene calls are TRBV6-5 and TRBJ2-2; 13 nucleotides agree with TRBD2. CDR1 and CDR2 from the germline V gene are MNHEY and SVGAGI. The CDR3 runs 16 residues. The ends lost 5 bases at V and 4 bases at J; junction bases unmatched: 4. The CDR3 sequence is CASSRRLAGGTGELFF. CDR3 bases: TGTGCCAGCAGTCGACGACTAGCGGGGGGCACCGGGGAGCTGTTTTTT.

This clonotype was seen at least ten times. This chain links TRBV4-3 with TRBJ1-5; TRBD1 is a possible D gene (6 bases). Germline V gene lookup returns CDR1 LGHNA and CDR2 YSLEER. The V end was cut by 0 bases, the J end by 4 bases, with 10 bases between. The CDR3 is made up of 15 amino acids. In DNA form, the CDR3 reads TGCGCCAGCAGCCAAGATGGGGGCCCGAATCAGCCCCAGCATTTT. Its protein is CASSQDGGPNQPQHF.

This clonotype has ten or more counts. The rearrangement links TRBV4-1 to TRBJ1-1; D is perhaps TRBD1 (6 bases). Per germline, CDR1 MGHRA and CDR2 YSYEKL. The V end lost 0 bases, the J end lost 5 bases, and 13 bases lay between the germline ends. The CDR3 sequence is 15 residues long. The CDR3, as DNA: TGCGCCAGCAGCCAAGATCCGGGGGCGCGGACTGAAGCTTTCTTT. Translation gives CASSQDPGARTEAFF.

This clonotype appeared many times. The rearrangement uses TRBV7-8 and TRBJ2-1, with TRBD2 matching over 8 bases. The CDR3 length is 13 residues. Germline V gene sequence: CDR1 SGHVS, CDR2 FQNEAQ. The junction had 5 bases not matched to a gene; V was cut back by 4 bases and J by 9 bases. This CDR3 reads CASSWGLVREQFF. CDR3 coding DNA: TGTGCCAGCAGCTGGGGACTAGTACGTGAGCAGTTCTTC.

This clonotype ranks as medium-sized. The J gene is TRBJ1-5, the V gene TRBV10-2; 7 nucleotides align to TRBD1. V was clipped by 10 bases and J by 4 bases; unmatched bases: 13. The CDR3 has 15 amino acids. Looked up from germline, CDR1 is WSHSY and CDR2 is SAAADI. In DNA, the CDR3 is TGCGCCACCTCTACTGGGACAGAATTTAATCAGCCCCAGCATTTT. This encodes CATSTGTEFNQPQHF.

At least ten counts were recorded for this clonotype. The rearrangement links TRBV6-1 to TRBJ1-2; D is unclear. Germline assignment: CDR1 MNHNS and CDR2 SASEGT. This CDR3 is 15 amino acids long. V lost 2 bases and J 9 bases, leaving 19 bases between the germline ends. The DNA for the CDR3 is TGTGCCAGCAGTGAACGGAGTGACCTGGGCTTTCGCTACACCTTC. It encodes CASSERSDLGFRYTF.

This clonotype was recorded many times. The chain has TRBV20-1 and TRBJ2-1; D might be TRBD1 or TRBD2, each matching 5 bases. The CDR3 sequence is 16 residues long. Germline V gene sequence: CDR1 DFQATT, CDR2 SNEGSKA (reference sequence). The V end lost 6 bases, the J end lost 3 bases, and 21 bases lay between the germline ends. The CDR3: CSAAGTLGEYYNEQFF. The CDR3, as DNA: TGCAGTGCAGCCGGGACCCTGGGGGAGTACTACAATGAGCAGTTCTTC.

The rearrangement joins TRBV7-9 to TRBJ2-7, with TRBD1 identical over 7 bases. Germline CDR1 and CDR2: SEHNR and FQNEAQ (reference sequence). The CDR3 consists of 14 residues. V trimming: 1 base; J trimming: 4 bases; junction bases outside the gene matches: 4. CDR3 DNA: TGTGCCAGCAGCTTAGGAGGACAGGCGTACGAGCAGTACTTC. It encodes CASSLGGQAYEQYF.